What follows describes a single TCR beta chain. This record belongs to a study of blood T cells in healthy people across ages. Primers used in a second PCR of about 7 to 12 cycles were a sample-barcoded 5' primer and a J-beta primer mix. In TCRdb, the 5' RACE reads were re-called with MiXCR into one record per CDR3 protein. The data contain 1.5 million to 2 million distinct CDR3 sequences, around 50% of them singletons. This CDR3 spans 17 amino acids. V shed 0 bases and J shed 2 bases, with 16 bases lying between them. Germline CDR1 reads MNHEY; CDR2 reads SVGEGT. Sequenced sample: blood. This chain uses TRBV6-2 or TRBV6-3 with TRBJ1-2, with D possibly TRBD1 on 5 matching bases. The clonotype originates from a middle-aged woman in good health. The CDR3 DNA is TGTGCCAGCAGTTACTCCGTGGGCAGGGTTTGGAACTATGGCTACACCTTC. Translating it yields CASSYSVGRVWNYGYTF.